The entry below gives a single TCR beta chain sequence along with its context. The data belong to a study of shared clonotypes between healthy human individuals. The V gene lost 1 base and the J gene lost 5 bases, with 8 bases spanning the gap. Germline CDR1 MNHEY, CDR2 SVGAGI. This CDR3 region has 14 residues. Generated by immunoSEQ multiplex PCR, the TCRdb table keeps only in-frame clones and is missing some. The sample carries about 1.5 million clones, about 98% recorded once. Sequencing input: naive CD4+ T cells sorted from blood. Subset of the sample: CD45RA+ positively selected. The receptor comes from a man under 40 in good health. The V call is TRBV6-5, the J call TRBJ1-4; no firm D call. CDR3 loop: CASSYFQSNEKLFF. The CDR3 DNA sequence: TGTGCCAGCAGTTACTTTCAATCCAATGAAAAACTGTTTTTT.